Listed here are 29 T cell receptor beta chains from one sample, sequenced in a study of control samples from healthy donors and cancer patients. Measured with immunoSEQ multiplex PCR; TCRdb has only the in-frame clones, and not every one. The repertoire consists of fewer than 500,000 clones, with 80% to 95% occurring once and the leading ten covering 6% to 7%. Sequencing was performed on PBMCs. The receptors stem from a man aged 40-49 years with head and neck cancer.

The rearrangement links TRBV13 to TRBJ1-2; D uncertain. CDR1 is PRHDT, CDR2 FYEKMQ, per germline (reference sequence). Deletions cut 1 base from V and 5 bases from J, with 5 bases between. The CDR3 is made up of 12 amino acids. CDR3 loop: CASSLEAYGYTF. The CDR3 bases are TGTGCCAGCAGCTTAGAGGCGTATGGCTACACCTTC.

This rearrangement joins TRBV5-1 to TRBJ2-7; TRBD1 matches 8 bases. CDR1 SGHRS and CDR2 YFSETQ come from the germline V gene. The CDR3 has 17 amino acids. The V segment lost 3 bases and the J segment 2 bases; nucleotides outside the gene matches: 13. The CDR3 here is CASSSPRTGKSPYEQYF. For the CDR3, the DNA is TGCGCCAGCAGCTCCCCACGGACAGGGAAATCACCCTACGAGCAGTACTTC.

This chain links TRBV11-2 with TRBJ1-5; D not certain. Trimming removed 1 base from V and 11 bases from J, with 9 bases in between. The germline gives CDR1 SGHAT, CDR2 FQNNGV. CDR3 length: 12 residues. The CDR3 coding sequence is TGTGCCAGCAGCTTAGGGACCCCAGCCCAGCATTTT. It yields the protein CASSLGTPAQHF.

The chain is built from TRBV4-1 and TRBJ1-1, with TRBD1 as a possible D gene (5 bases). The CDR3 is made up of 15 amino acids. V was trimmed by 2 bases and J by 2 bases, leaving 12 bases between them. Germline values: CDR1 MGHRA, CDR2 YSYEKL. In nucleotides, the CDR3 is TGCGCCAGCAGCCAACCGCCCGGACATAACACTGAAGCTTTCTTT. Its translation: CASSQPPGHNTEAFF.

The chain uses TRBV5-1 and TRBJ2-3, with 10 positions matching TRBD2. Trimming removed 0 bases from V and 5 bases from J; junction bases left unmatched: 12. Germline lookup yields CDR1 SGHRS and CDR2 YFSETQ. This CDR3 has 18 residues. Here the CDR3 DNA reads TGCGCCAGCAGCTTGGATGGGTGGAGCGGGAGGGCCAGAGATACGCAGTATTTT. This translates into CASSLDGWSGRARDTQYF.

V and J are TRBV12-3 or TRBV12-4 and TRBJ2-1, with D possibly being TRBD1 (6 bases). V was shortened by 6 bases and J by 9 bases, with 15 bases between the two germline ends. The CDR3 length is 13 residues. The CDR3, as DNA: TGTGCCAGCAGGGCCCCTGGACAGAGTGAGCAGTTCTTC. As protein: CASRAPGQSEQFF.

The rearrangement uses TRBV29-1 and TRBJ2-1; 8 positions agree with TRBD2. CDR3 size: 13 residues. The junction had 11 bases not matched to a gene; V was cut back by 7 bases and J by 9 bases. Germline V gives CDR1 SQVTM, CDR2 ANQGSEA. As DNA, the CDR3 is TGCAGCGCTGACGAGCGGGGGACGAGTGAGCAGTTCTTC. Residues: CSADERGTSEQFF.

This chain connects TRBV5-6 to TRBJ2-5; 12 bases line up with TRBD2. With V trimmed by 1 base and J by 10 bases, 11 bases remained unmatched. Germline-derived CDR1 and CDR2 are SGHDT and YYEEEE. The CDR3 consists of 16 residues. The CDR3 spells CASSLYRRTSGEVQYF. The DNA of the CDR3 is TGTGCCAGCAGCTTGTACCGTAGGACTAGCGGGGAGGTCCAGTACTTC.

Concerning this clone itself: The junction shows a germline mismatch at one end, possibly a read error. The chain joins TRBV7-7 to TRBJ2-2; possibly TRBD2 for D (6 bases). The CDR3 consists of 16 residues. Germline assignment: CDR1 SSHAT and CDR2 FNYEAQ (reference sequence). CDR3 nucleotide sequence: TGTGCTAGCAGCTTAGGCGGGACCCCGGGCACCGGGGAGCTGTTTTTT. Its translation: CASSLGGTPGTGELFF.

The chain combines TRBV12-3 or TRBV12-4 with TRBJ2-7; TRBD2 matches at 8 bases. CDR3 length equals 12 residues. With V trimmed by 6 bases and J by 12 bases, 10 bases remained unmatched. The CDR3 coding sequence is TGTGCCAGCAGCACCGGGGGGGGACGAGCGTACTTC. This sequence encodes CASSTGGGRAYF.

In this sample, this clone turned up a few times. The chain has TRBV7-2 and TRBJ1-1; 8 nucleotides agree with TRBD1. In germline, CDR1 is SGHTA, CDR2 FQGNSA. The CDR3 is made up of 15 amino acids. V was pared by 8 bases and J by 11 bases, with 19 bases of the junction left unmatched. For the CDR3, the DNA is TGTGCCAGCGCCCTATCCGGGACAGGCGCTGCGCGGGCTTTCTTT. Translation: CASALSGTGAARAFF.

V and J are TRBV5-4 and TRBJ2-2, with a tentative D call TRBD1 (6 bases). V was clipped by 1 base and J by 5 bases, with 9 bases between them. This CDR3 contains 14 residues. Looked up from germline, CDR1 is SGHNT and CDR2 is YYREEE (reference sequence). CDR3 DNA: TGTGCCAGCAGCTTGAGGACAGAGACCGGGGAGCTGTTTTTT. Its protein is CASSLRTETGELFF.

This clone was found a few times. The V gene is TRBV12-1, the J gene TRBJ1-1. TRBV12-1 is noted as a pseudogene. The CDR3 is made up of 14 amino acids. Written as DNA, the CDR3 is TGTGCCAGCAGCTCAGGACGGGAAGACACTGAAGCTTTCTTT. Amino acids: CASSSGREDTEAFF.

The rearrangement uses TRBV6-6 and TRBJ2-7; D is unresolved. The CDR3 runs to 14 residues. Germline V gene sequence: CDR1 MNHNY, CDR2 SVGAGI (reference sequence). Trimming removed 2 bases at V and 0 bases at J, with 8 bases between. CDR3 protein: CASSYSPVSYEQYF. CDR3 DNA sequence: TGTGCCAGCAGTTACAGCCCAGTCTCCTACGAGCAGTACTTC.

V gene TRBV6-4 combines with J gene TRBJ1-5, with D unclear. Trimming left V 7 bases short and J 2 bases short, with 12 bases between. This CDR3 is built from 14 residues. The germline V gene has CDR1 MRHNA and CDR2 SNTAGT. The CDR3 bases are TGTGCCAGCATCTTACGGGAGTGCAATCAGCCCCAGCATTTT. It is translated as CASILRECNQPQHF.

The chain is built from TRBV27 and TRBJ2-3; D uncertain. Germline V gene sequence: CDR1 MNHEY, CDR2 SMNVEV (reference sequence). V lost 2 bases and J lost 2, with 11 bases in between. This CDR3 is built from 15 residues. The CDR3 is CASSLDGVHTDTQYF. As DNA, the CDR3 is TGTGCCAGCAGTTTAGACGGCGTGCACACAGATACGCAGTATTTT.

V usage is TRBV6-5 and J usage is TRBJ1-2; TRBD1 matches 7 bases. The germline V gene encodes CDR1 MNHEY and CDR2 SVGAGI. Trimming took 0 bases from V and 7 from J; bases not matched to a gene: 8. The CDR3 has 15 residues. CDR3 sequence: CASSYSEGAHSGYTF. DNA for the CDR3: TGTGCCAGCAGTTACTCGGAGGGGGCGCATTCTGGCTACACCTTC.

This chain joins TRBV18 and TRBJ1-6, with TRBD1 as a possible D gene (5 bases). The CDR3 is 15 residues long. Looked up from germline, CDR1 is KGHSH and CDR2 is LQKENI. Between the trimmed V and J ends, which lost 4 bases and 5 bases, there was a span of 12 bases. The CDR3 here is CASSLGTANNSPLHF. The CDR3 DNA reads as TGTGCCAGCTCACTGGGGACGGCGAATAATTCACCCCTCCACTTT.

This rearrangement joins TRBV4-2 to TRBJ1-2; 8 bases are shared with TRBD1. The germline V gene encodes CDR1 LGHNA and CDR2 YNFKEQ. The CDR3 has 12 amino acids. The V and J ends lost 3 bases and 8 bases, in that order; junction bases with no gene match: 2. CDR3: CASSQTGEGYTF. The CDR3 coding sequence is TGTGCCAGCAGCCAGACAGGGGAAGGCTACACCTTC.

The chain couples TRBV10-1 to TRBJ2-7; 8 positions match TRBD1. CDR1 and CDR2 (germline): WNHNN, SYGVQD (reference sequence). Germline trimming cut 0 bases from V and 12 bases from J; bases unmatched to any gene: 7. CDR3 size: 13 residues. In DNA, the CDR3 is TGCGCCAGCAGTGAGTCATATGGGGGACAGGTGTACTTC. Translating it yields CASSESYGGQVYF.

CDR3 coding DNA: TGCGCCAGCAGCTTGCCGCGCGGGGAGACCTACGAGCAGTACTTC. Its translation: CASSLPRGETYEQYF. V and J are TRBV5-1 and TRBJ2-7; D possibly corresponds to TRBD2 (6 bases). The CDR3 is made up of 15 amino acids. V was trimmed by 1 base and J by 2 bases, leaving 13 bases between them. The germline CDR1 and CDR2 sequences are SGHRS and YFSETQ.

The CDR3 here is CASSPTGTGGVKKQFF. CDR3 bases: TGTGCCAGCTCACCAACCGGGACAGGGGGCGTTAAGAAGCAGTTCTTC. The rearrangement links TRBV18 to TRBJ2-1; TRBD1 aligns across 12 bases. Germline V CDR1 and CDR2: KGHSH, LQKENI. CDR3 length equals 16 residues. The V and J ends lost 2 bases and 11 bases, in that order; junction bases with no gene match: 10.

The V call is TRBV6-5, the J call TRBJ2-5; 8 bases are a match to TRBD2. The CDR3 totals 14 residues. CDR1 is MNHEY, CDR2 SVGAGI, per germline. V was pared by 2 bases and J by 3 bases, with 2 bases of the junction left unmatched. CDR3 bases: TGTGCCAGCAGTTACGAAGCGGGAGAAGAGACCCAGTACTTC. It translates to CASSYEAGEETQYF.

The count of this clone is one. The chain combines TRBV12-5 with TRBJ2-1, with 13 bases aligning to TRBD2. V trimming: 0 bases; J trimming: 9 bases; junction bases outside the gene matches: 2. This CDR3 is 15 amino acids long. The germline V gene encodes CDR1 LGHNT and CDR2 FRNRAP. CDR3 region: CASGLVGLAGFEQFF. CDR3 DNA sequence: TGTGCTAGTGGTTTGGTGGGACTAGCGGGATTTGAGCAGTTCTTC.

The chain recombines TRBV27 with TRBJ2-4; D is ambiguous. Germline V gene sequence: CDR1 MNHEY, CDR2 SMNVEV (reference sequence). This CDR3 has 16 amino acids. V dropped 0 bases and J dropped 0 bases, with 9 bases sitting between them. As DNA, the CDR3 is TGTGCCAGCAGTTTATCCAGCCCAATAGCCAAAAACATTCAGTACTTC. This encodes CASSLSSPIAKNIQYF.

This clone was counted once. V and J are TRBV30 and TRBJ1-2; possible D gene TRBD1, 6 bases. In germline, CDR1 is GTSNPN, CDR2 SVGIG (reference sequence). With 0 bases removed from V and 6 bases from J, the gap between germline ends came to 17 bases. The CDR3 has 15 residues. CDR3 coding DNA: TGTGCCTGGAGTGTACTTGCGGGGGGCGGGGATGGCTACACCTTC. Translation gives CAWSVLAGGGDGYTF. Full variable domain (missing parts from reference TRBV30 and TRBJ1-2): SQTIHQWPATLVQPVGSPLSLECTVEGTSNPNLYWYRQAAGRGLQLLFYSVGIGQISSEVPQNLSASRPQDRQFILSSKKLLLSDSGFYLCAWSVLAGGGDGYTFGSGTRLTVV.

The V and J genes are TRBV19 and TRBJ2-7; no definite D call. The CDR3 spans 14 residues. Trimming took off 3 bases at V and 2 bases at J, with 11 bases between the two ends. The germline V gene encodes CDR1 LNHDA and CDR2 SQIVND (reference sequence). The CDR3 is CASSMRTEAYEQYF. CDR3 sequence (DNA): TGTGCCAGTAGTATGCGGACCGAGGCCTACGAGCAGTACTTC.

The V call is TRBV28, the J call TRBJ2-5, with D perhaps TRBD1 or TRBD2 (5 bases each). The CDR3 has 14 residues. V lost 3 bases, J lost 3 bases, and 11 bases lay in between. Germline-derived CDR1 and CDR2 are MDHEN and SYDVKM. CDR3 residues: CASSFQQGEETQYF. In DNA, the CDR3 is TGTGCCAGCAGTTTCCAGCAGGGAGAAGAGACCCAGTACTTC.

The chain links TRBV20-1 to TRBJ2-7; 7 bases agree with TRBD2. CDR1 is DFQATT, CDR2 SNEGSKA, per germline (reference sequence). The CDR3 length is 11 residues. V lost 5 bases to trimming and J lost 4 bases; unmatched junction nucleotides: 2. CDR3 sequence (DNA): TGCAGTGCTTTCGGGGGGTACGAGCAGTACTTC. As protein: CSAFGGYEQYF.